This T cell receptor beta chain was sequenced for a study of CD8 T cells in ankylosing spondylitis. Whole-study findings and limits: Ankylosing spondylitis blood appeared to be characterized by a TCR beta motif of about eight highly homologous variants.

TCRdb processed the 5' RACE reads anew with MiXCR; each CDR3 protein has one entry. The table lists approximately 520,000 distinct CDR3 sequences, about 5.2% of them singletons. Germline V CDR1 and CDR2: KGHDR, SFDVKD. This CDR3 has 14 residues. Trimming removed 8 bases at V and 8 bases at J, with 18 bases between. With regard to this clonotype: Its specificity is not known.

This sequence joins TRBV24-1 and TRBJ2-1; no clear D gene. Sequenced material: blood, either unsorted or a sorted T cell fraction (not recorded which). The receptor comes from a male donor with ankylosing spondylitis. CDR3 residues: CATMGRNSIDEQFF. The DNA for the CDR3 is TGTGCCACCATGGGCAGGAATTCCATAGATGAGCAGTTCTTC.